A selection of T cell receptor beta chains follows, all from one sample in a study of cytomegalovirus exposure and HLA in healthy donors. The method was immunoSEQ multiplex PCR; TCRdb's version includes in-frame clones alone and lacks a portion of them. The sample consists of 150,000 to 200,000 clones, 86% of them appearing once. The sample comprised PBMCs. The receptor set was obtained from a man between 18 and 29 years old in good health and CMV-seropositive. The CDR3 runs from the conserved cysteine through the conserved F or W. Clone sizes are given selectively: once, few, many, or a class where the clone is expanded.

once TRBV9 CASSVVSQSSYNEQFF
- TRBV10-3 CAISQGGGGASEAFF
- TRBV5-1 CASRLGQGSTYEQYF
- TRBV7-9 CASSPSGLAGREQFF
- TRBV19 CASSIPRTSGTYEQYF
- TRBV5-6 CASSLGQALYEQYF
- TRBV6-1 CASSEVTGAGNTIYF
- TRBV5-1 CASSAGLAGVDEQFF
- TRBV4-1 CASSQAFRGGAEAFF
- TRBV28 CASSPQGRGGNIQYF
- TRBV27 CATGNNEQFF
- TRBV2 CASSESMGGSTGETQYF
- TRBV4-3 CASSQDRLGRNTIYF
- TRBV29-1 CSVGTDTGELFF
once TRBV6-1 CASSERRGVTGETQYF
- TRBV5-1 CASSSTGSHEQYF
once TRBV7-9 CASSLGFQGNEQYF
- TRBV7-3 CASSFTDNSPLHF
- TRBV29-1 CSVEGGRGDETQYF
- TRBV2 CASRPTSGSDEQYF
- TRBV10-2 CASSASGGAPRPQYF
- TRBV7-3 CASSPQIGESGYTF
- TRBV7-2 CASTALRGTQYF
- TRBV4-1 CASAPRLAGGPTGELFF
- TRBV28 CASQTGGKYEQYF
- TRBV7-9 CASSQPKATGVTTNEKLFF
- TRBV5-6 CASGRASNEKLFF
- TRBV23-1 CASLIEDRDRPLANYGYTF
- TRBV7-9 CASSVGTGEAFF
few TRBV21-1 CASRLEARTGF
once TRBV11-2 CASSFHRGNEAFF
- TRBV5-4 CASSFRGIDGYTF
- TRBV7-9 CASSTRQFGNTIYF
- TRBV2 CASPKTGANTEAFF
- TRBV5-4 CASSLYRGIGVNTEAFF